This passage covers 17 T cell receptor delta chains from one sample sequenced in a study of γδ T cells in repeated Plasmodium falciparum infection. Flow sorting of PBMC yielded separate Vgamma9/Vdelta2+ and Vdelta2-negative gammadelta T cell populations for bulk repertoire analysis. TCRdb used CATT to re-call clones from the multiplex PCR reads. The sample has 85,000 to 90,000 delta-chain clones, over 1.1% seen once. The source material was gamma-delta T cells from blood. The receptors come from a pool of human donors (malaria-infected and uninfected, not separated).

Details on this clone: This probably arose from a read error, given a far larger clone one base away. This sample includes further DNA sequences coding for the same CDR3. This chain uses TRDV2 with TRDJ1; a possible D gene is TRDD3 (5 bases). Germline V gene lookup returns CDR1 GEAIGNYY and CDR2 EKD. Trimming took off 0 bases at V and 0 bases at J, with 25 bases between the two ends. The CDR3 runs to 20 residues. In DNA form, the CDR3 reads TGTGCCTGTGACACCCTGCGCTCTGGTGTCTCGGGGAGTTACACCGATAAACTCATCTTT. Encoded protein: CACDTLRSGVSGSYTDKLIF.

A word on this clone: TCRdb's protein for this DNA is that of a much larger clone and differs from the translation at residue 5, likely a read error; the protein shown is the DNA translation. The chain employs TRDV1 and TRDJ1; 11 bases fit TRDD3. No J gene is reported in TCRdb; it was inferred here by comparing the DNA with germline. CDR1 and CDR2 (germline): TSWWSYY, QGS. V shed 4 bases and J 4 bases; nucleotides not matched to a gene: 29. The CDR3 covers 23 residues. CDR3 sequence (DNA): TGTGCTCTTGGGGGACTATCCCAACCCGCCAAAGTACTGGGGGATAAATATGTCGATAAACTCATCTTT. This translates into CALGGLSQPAKVLGDKYVDKLIF.

This clone was seen more than once but under ten times. The protein TCRdb gives is from a much larger clone and does not agree with this DNA's translation at residues 3 and 8, likely a read error; the protein shown here comes from the DNA. The V and J genes are TRDV2 and TRDJ1; 7 bases map to TRDD3. CDR3 length equals 15 residues. Germline lookup yields CDR1 GEAIGNYY and CDR2 EKD. The CDR3 spells CAFDSLGATSDKLIF. The CDR3 DNA reads TGTGCCTTTGACAGTCTGGGGGCTACATCCGATAAACTCATCTTT.

This clone was counted a few times. TCRdb's listed protein matches a much larger clone and diverges from this DNA's translation at residue 16, likely through a read error; the protein shown comes from the DNA. The chain recombines TRDV2 with TRDJ1, with 12 bases fitting TRDD3. The J gene is absent in TCRdb and was assigned here via DNA matching to germline. Germline CDR1 GEAIGNYY, CDR2 EKD. V trimming: 2 bases; J trimming: 6 bases; junction bases outside the gene matches: 21. The CDR3 is made up of 20 amino acids. CDR3 sequence reads: CACDKLGGGLGDTPTNKLIF. The CDR3 region has the DNA TGTGCCTGTGACAAACTAGGCGGCGGACTGGGGGATACCCCTACCAATAAACTCATCTTT.

Only a few counts were recorded for this clone. TCRdb assigns this DNA the protein of a much larger clone, which departs from its translation at residue 5; this likely reflects a read error, and the protein shown comes from translating the DNA. This sequence joins TRDV2 and TRDJ3; 12 bases map to TRDD3. TCRdb does not report a J gene; here it was assigned by matching the DNA to germline references. The V gene's germline CDR1 is GEAIGNYY and CDR2 EKD. The CDR3 length is 19 residues. J lost 3 bases, V lost 2 bases, and 7 bases had no gene match. The CDR3 region has the DNA TGTGCCTGTGACAGAGTACTGGGGGATACACGCTGGGACACCCGACAGATGTTTTTC. Translation: CACDRVLGDTRWDTRQMFF.

The chain joins TRDV2 to TRDJ1; 12 nucleotides match TRDD3. TCRdb records no J gene; here it was assigned by comparing the DNA to germline. CDR1 is GEAIGNYY and CDR2 is EKD in the germline V gene. The CDR3 totals 16 residues. V shed 0 bases, J shed 8 bases, and the junction held 9 bases outside the gene matches. CDR3 coding DNA: TGTGCCTGTGACACCCTAGGACTGGGGGATACCTCAAAACTCATCTTT. Translation: CACDTLGLGDTSKLIF.

This clone was seen many times. The protein TCRdb lists belongs to a much larger clone and differs from this DNA's translation at residue 6, which points to a read error; the protein shown is made from the DNA. The chain uses TRDV2 and TRDJ1, with a possible D match to TRDD3 (6 bases). The J gene was not available in TCRdb and was assigned here by matching the DNA to germline segments. The CDR3 runs to 18 residues. Germline CDR1 reads GEAIGNYY; CDR2 reads EKD. The V gene lost 0 bases and the J gene lost 2 bases, with 21 bases spanning the gap. The CDR3 DNA is TGTGCCTGTGACACCTTTTCTCCAAGAGATACGGGGACCGATAAACTCATCTTT. Translated: CACDTFSPRDTGTDKLIF.

This clone was detected ten times or more. A far larger clone is only one base removed, so a read error is likely. The chain is built from TRDV1 and TRDJ1; 8 bases fit TRDD3. Germline V gene sequence: CDR1 TSWWSYY, CDR2 QGS. This CDR3 spans 25 amino acids. In DNA form, the CDR3 reads TGTGCTCTTGGGGAACTAGGACCCCCCTTAGGGCCCCTCGACTGGGGGGAATTGTACACCAATAAACTCATCTTT. Its translation: CALGELGPPLGPLDWGELYTNKLIF.

This clone is labeled as medium-sized. The identical CDR3 is also encoded by other nucleotide sequences in the sample. V and J are TRDV1 and TRDJ1, with D hard to call. The germline V gene has CDR1 TSWWSYY and CDR2 QGS. The CDR3 runs 14 residues. Between the trimmed V and J ends, which lost 5 bases and 0 bases, there was a span of 10 bases. The CDR3 sequence: CALGIPKYTDKLIF. The CDR3 bases are TGTGCTCTTGGGATTCCCAAGTACACCGATAAACTCATCTTT.

This clone was picked up a small number of times. One base separates it from a far larger clone, so it is likely a read error. Other nucleotide sequences in the sample specify the same CDR3. The chain recombines TRDV2 with TRDJ1; D call uncertain. The J gene, missing from TCRdb, was assigned here through DNA to germline matching. This CDR3 has 15 residues. Per the germline V gene, CDR1 is GEAIGNYY and CDR2 is EKD. CDR3 in DNA: TGCGCCTGTGCGTCTTCGCGGAATAACACCGATAAACTCATCTTT. This encodes CACASSRNNTDKLIF.

The table lists this clone with many counts. V gene TRDV1 combines with J gene TRDJ1, with D possibly being TRDD1 (6 bases). There are 15 residues in the CDR3. Per germline, CDR1 TSWWSYY and CDR2 QGS. Trimming cost V 2 bases and J 8 bases, with 18 bases left between them. The CDR3 here is CALGETNRGREKLIF. CDR3 DNA sequence: TGTGCTCTTGGGGAAACAAATAGGGGGCGTGAGAAACTCATCTTT.

This clone turned up a few times. The mismatch at residue 13 between this DNA's translation and the TCRdb protein of a much larger clone likely reflects a read error; the protein shown is translated from the DNA. The chain uses TRDV2 and TRDJ1; 8 bases are shared with TRDD3. The J gene, not given by TCRdb, was assigned here from a germline match of the nucleotide sequence. The CDR3 covers 17 residues. Germline loops: CDR1 GEAIGNYY, CDR2 EKD. CDR3 nucleotides: TGTGCCTGTGACGGAAGAATCCCTGGGGGACCCACCGGTAAACTCATCTTT. This encodes CACDGRIPGGPTGKLIF.

Of note for this clone: A far larger clone lies a single base away; this is likely a read error. Other nucleotide sequences from this sample produce the same CDR3. This chain joins TRDV1 and TRDJ2; TRDD3 agrees at 7 bases. The J gene, not given by TCRdb, was assigned here from a germline match of the nucleotide sequence. The ends lost 2 bases at V and 2 bases at J; junction bases unmatched: 26. This CDR3 has 23 amino acids. CDR1 is TSWWSYY and CDR2 is QGS in the germline V gene. CDR3 DNA: TGTGCTCTTGGGGAAAGGTACTTAGGTTTTCGCCTTCGGATACGGTCCTTGACAGCACAACTCTTCTTT. This translates into CALGERYLGFRLRIRSLTAQLFF.

A remark on this clone: TCRdb's listed protein matches a much larger clone and diverges from this DNA's translation at residue 7, likely through a read error; the protein shown comes from the DNA. The chain combines TRDV2 with TRDJ1; tentatively, D is TRDD3 (5 bases). TCRdb gives no J gene; it was assigned here by matching the DNA to germline. V was clipped by 7 bases and J by 1 base, with 18 bases between them. Germline V gene lookup returns CDR1 GEAIGNYY and CDR2 EKD. The CDR3 sequence is 15 residues long. CDR3 in DNA: TGTGCCTGCAATTCCCTGAGGGATCCCACCGATAAACTCATCTTT. It translates to CACNSLRDPTDKLIF.

This clone was recorded a few times. A far more abundant clone sits one base away, making this likely a read error. The J gene was not called, though the V gene is TRDV1. CDR3 length: 13 amino acids. CDR1 and CDR2 (germline): TSWWSYY, QGS. In nucleotides, the CDR3 is TGTGCTCTTGGGGGGGCCACCCCTCGTGAGCTCATCTTT. Translation: CALGGATPRELIF.

Of note for this clone: The mismatch at residue 12 between this DNA's translation and the TCRdb protein of a much larger clone likely reflects a read error; the protein shown is translated from the DNA. The chain carries TRDV1 and TRDJ1, with 10 bases lining up with TRDD3. Per the germline V gene, CDR1 is TSWWSYY and CDR2 is QGS. V lost 7 bases and J lost 0; bases outside the gene matches: 35. The CDR3 is 25 residues long. The CDR3 sequence: CALDSLQSTGGCSNAKKPYTDKLIF. The CDR3 DNA sequence: TGTGCTCTTGATTCCCTACAATCTACTGGGGGATGCTCCAACGCCAAAAAACCGTACACCGATAAACTCATCTTT.

This clone was seen more than once but under ten times. This chain links TRDV1 with TRDJ2; weak D call: TRDD2 (6 bases). Because TCRdb records no J gene, it was assigned here through a match of the DNA to germline. V lost 2 bases, J lost 3 bases, and 31 bases lay in between. The CDR3 has 22 residues. Germline V gene sequence: CDR1 TSWWSYY, CDR2 QGS. CDR3 sequence: CALGEIFFLRGLGELLTAQLFF. CDR3 DNA: TGTGCTCTTGGGGAAATCTTCTTCCTCAGGGGGCTGGGAGAGTTGCTGACAGCACAACTCTTCTTT.